This T cell receptor beta chain was recorded in a study of Graves' ophthalmopathy and Graves' hyperthyroidism. This CDR3 region has 15 residues. V lost 6 bases, J lost 6 bases, and 11 bases stayed unmatched. Investigators amplified TCR beta CDR3 regions from RNA transcripts. HTBI primers primed a first-round RT-PCR, and a second-round multiplex PCR followed. TCRdb itself ran the multiplex PCR reads through MiXCR, one entry per CDR3 protein. This table has a few hundred thousand distinct CDR3 sequences, 15% to 19% appearing once. This clonotype was seen ten or more times. The TCR comes from a woman between 18 and 29 years old with stable Graves' hyperthyroidism. Source material: peripheral blood. This sequence joins TRBV12-3 or TRBV12-4 and TRBJ1-2, with 9 bases lining up with TRBD1. CDR3 loop: CASSLDRGRSDGYTF. The CDR3 DNA is TGTGCCAGCAGCCTAGACAGGGGGAGATCGGATGGCTACACCTTC.